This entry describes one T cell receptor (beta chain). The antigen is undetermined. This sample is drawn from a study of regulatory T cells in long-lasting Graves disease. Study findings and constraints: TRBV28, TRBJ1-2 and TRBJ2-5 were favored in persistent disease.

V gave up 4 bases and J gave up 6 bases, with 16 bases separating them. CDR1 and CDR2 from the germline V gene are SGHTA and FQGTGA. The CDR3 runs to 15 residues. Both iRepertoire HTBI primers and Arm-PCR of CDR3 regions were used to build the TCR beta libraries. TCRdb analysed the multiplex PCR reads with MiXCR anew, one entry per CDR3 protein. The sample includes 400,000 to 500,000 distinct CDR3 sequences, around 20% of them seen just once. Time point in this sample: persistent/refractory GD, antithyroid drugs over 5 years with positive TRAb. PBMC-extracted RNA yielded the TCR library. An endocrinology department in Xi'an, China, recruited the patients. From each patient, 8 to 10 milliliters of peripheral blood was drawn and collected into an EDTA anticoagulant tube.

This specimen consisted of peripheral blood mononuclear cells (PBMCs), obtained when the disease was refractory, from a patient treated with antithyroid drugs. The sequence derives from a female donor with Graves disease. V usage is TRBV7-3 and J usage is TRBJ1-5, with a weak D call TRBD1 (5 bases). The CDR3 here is CASSSRVRVRQPQHF. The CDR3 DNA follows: TGTGCCAGCAGCTCAAGAGTCAGGGTTCGTCAGCCCCAGCATTTT.